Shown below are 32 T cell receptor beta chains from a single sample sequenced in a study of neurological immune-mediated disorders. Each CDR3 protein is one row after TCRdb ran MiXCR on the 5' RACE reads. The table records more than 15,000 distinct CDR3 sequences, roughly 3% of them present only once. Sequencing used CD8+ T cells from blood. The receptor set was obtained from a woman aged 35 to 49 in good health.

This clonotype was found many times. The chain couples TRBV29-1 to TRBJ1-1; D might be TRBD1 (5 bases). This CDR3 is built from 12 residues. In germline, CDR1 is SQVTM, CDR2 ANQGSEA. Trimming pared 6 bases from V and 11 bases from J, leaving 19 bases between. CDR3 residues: CSVPMRGLQAFF. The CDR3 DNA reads TGCAGCGTGCCTATGAGGGGACTGCAGGCTTTCTTT. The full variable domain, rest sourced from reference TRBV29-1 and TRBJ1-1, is SAVISQKPSRDICQRGTSLTIQCQVDSQVTMMFWYRQQPGQSLTLIATANQGSEATYESGFVIDKFPISRPNLTFSTLTVSNMSPEDSSIYLCSVPMRGLQAFFGQGTRLTVV.

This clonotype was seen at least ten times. The CDR3 nucleotides read TGTGCCAGCAGCTTATTTGTAGGGACCGGGAGGGACCCGGGCGATGAGCAGTTCTTC. Translated: CASSLFVGTGRDPGDEQFF. The rearrangement links TRBV7-2 to TRBJ2-1; 8 nucleotides align to TRBD2. The CDR3 covers 19 residues. Germline V gene lookup returns CDR1 SGHTA and CDR2 FQGNSA. Germline trimming cut 2 bases from V and 8 bases from J; bases unmatched to any gene: 20.

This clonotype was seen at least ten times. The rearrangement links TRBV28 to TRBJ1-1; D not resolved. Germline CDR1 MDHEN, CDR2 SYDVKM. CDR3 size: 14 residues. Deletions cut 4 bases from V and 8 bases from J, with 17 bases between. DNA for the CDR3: TGTGCCAGCAGTTCCAGACTGGGAAGCGGAGAAGCTTTCTTT. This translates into CASSSRLGSGEAFF.

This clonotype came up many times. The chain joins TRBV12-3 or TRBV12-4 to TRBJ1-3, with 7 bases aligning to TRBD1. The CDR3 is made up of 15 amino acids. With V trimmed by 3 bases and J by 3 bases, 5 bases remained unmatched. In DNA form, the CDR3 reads TGTGCCAGCAGTTTGCTGAGGGACAGTGGAAACACCATATATTTT. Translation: CASSLLRDSGNTIYF.

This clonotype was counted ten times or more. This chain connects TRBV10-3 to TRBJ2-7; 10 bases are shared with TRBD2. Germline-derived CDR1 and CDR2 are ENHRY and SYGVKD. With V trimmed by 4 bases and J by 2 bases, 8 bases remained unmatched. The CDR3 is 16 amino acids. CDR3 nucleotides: TGTGCCATCAGTGGTCCTCCTAGCGGGAGTCCCTACGAGCAGTACTTC. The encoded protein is CAISGPPSGSPYEQYF.

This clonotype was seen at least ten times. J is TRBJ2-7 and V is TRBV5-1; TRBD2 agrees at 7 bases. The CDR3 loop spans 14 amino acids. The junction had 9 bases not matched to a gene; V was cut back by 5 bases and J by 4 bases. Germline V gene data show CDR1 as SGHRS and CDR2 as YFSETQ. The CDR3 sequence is CASRARDGRYEQYF. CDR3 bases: TGCGCCAGCAGGGCCCGAGACGGGAGGTACGAGCAGTACTTC.

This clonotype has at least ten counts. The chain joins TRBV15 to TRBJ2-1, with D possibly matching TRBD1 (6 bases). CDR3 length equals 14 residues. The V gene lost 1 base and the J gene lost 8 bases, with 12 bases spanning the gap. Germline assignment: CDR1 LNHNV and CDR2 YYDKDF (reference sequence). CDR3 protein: CATSRVGAGDEQFF. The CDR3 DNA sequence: TGTGCCACCAGCAGAGTGGGGGCGGGCGATGAGCAGTTCTTC.

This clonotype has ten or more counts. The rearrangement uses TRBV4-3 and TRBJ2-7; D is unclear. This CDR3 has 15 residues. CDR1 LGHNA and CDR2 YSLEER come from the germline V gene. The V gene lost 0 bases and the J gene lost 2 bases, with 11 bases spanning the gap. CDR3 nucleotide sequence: TGCGCCAGCAGCCAAGATGTATATAACACCTACGAGCAGTACTTC. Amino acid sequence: CASSQDVYNTYEQYF.

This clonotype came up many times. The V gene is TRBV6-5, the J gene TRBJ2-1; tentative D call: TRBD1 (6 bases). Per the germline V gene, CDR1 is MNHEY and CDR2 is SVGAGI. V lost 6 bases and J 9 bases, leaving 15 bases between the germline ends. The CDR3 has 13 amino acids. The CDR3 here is CASRLTGSGEQFF. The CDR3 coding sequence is TGTGCCAGCAGATTAACAGGGTCCGGTGAGCAGTTCTTC.

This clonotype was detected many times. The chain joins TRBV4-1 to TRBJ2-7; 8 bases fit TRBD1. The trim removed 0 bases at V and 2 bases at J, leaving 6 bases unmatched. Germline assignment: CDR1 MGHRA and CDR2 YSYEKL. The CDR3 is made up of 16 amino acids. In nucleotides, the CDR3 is TGCGCCAGCAGCCAAGATGGAAGGACAGGGCCCTACGAGCAGTACTTC. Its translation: CASSQDGRTGPYEQYF.

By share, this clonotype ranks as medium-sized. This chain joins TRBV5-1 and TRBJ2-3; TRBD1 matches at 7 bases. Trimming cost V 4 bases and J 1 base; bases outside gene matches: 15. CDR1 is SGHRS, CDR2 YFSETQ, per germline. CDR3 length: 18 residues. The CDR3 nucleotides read TGCGCCAGCAGCCACAGAGGGGGCAGCGGAGAGCGCACAGATACGCAGTATTTT. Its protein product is CASSHRGGSGERTDTQYF. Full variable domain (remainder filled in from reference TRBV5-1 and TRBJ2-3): KAGVTQTPRYLIKTRGQQVTLSCSPISGHRSVSWYQQTPGQGLQFLFEYFSETQRNKGNFPGRFSGRQFSNSRSEMNVSTLELGDSALYLCASSHRGGSGERTDTQYFGPGTRLTVL.

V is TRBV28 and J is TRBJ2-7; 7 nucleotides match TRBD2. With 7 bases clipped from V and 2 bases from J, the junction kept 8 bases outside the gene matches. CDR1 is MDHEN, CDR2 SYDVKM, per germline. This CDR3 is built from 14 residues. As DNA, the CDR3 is TGTGCCAGCACCCCGAGTGGGACTACCTACGAGCAGTACTTC. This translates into CASTPSGTTYEQYF.

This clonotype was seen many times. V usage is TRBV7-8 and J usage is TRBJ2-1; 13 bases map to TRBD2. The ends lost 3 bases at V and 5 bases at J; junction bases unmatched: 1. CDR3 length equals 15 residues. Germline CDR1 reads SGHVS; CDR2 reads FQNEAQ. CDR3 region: CASSLGLAGNNEQFF. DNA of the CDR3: TGTGCCAGCAGCTTGGGACTAGCGGGAAACAATGAGCAGTTCTTC.

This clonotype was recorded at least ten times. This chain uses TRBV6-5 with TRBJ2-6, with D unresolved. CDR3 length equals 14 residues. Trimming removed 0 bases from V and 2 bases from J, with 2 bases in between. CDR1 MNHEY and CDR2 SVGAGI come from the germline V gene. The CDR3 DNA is TGTGCCAGCAGTTACTCCCCTGGGGCCAACGTCCTGACTTTC. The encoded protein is CASSYSPGANVLTF.

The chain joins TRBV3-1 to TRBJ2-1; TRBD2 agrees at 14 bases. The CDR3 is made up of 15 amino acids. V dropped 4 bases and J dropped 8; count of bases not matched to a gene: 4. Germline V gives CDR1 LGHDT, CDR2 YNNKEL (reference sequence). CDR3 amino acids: CASSPGLAGVYEQFF. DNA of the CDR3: TGTGCCAGCAGCCCGGGACTAGCGGGAGTGTATGAGCAGTTCTTC.

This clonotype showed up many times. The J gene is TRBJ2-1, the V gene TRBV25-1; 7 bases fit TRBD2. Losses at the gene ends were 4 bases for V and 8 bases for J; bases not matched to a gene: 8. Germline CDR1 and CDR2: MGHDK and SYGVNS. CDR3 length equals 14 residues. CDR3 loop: CASSVWRGRDEQFF. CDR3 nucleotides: TGTGCCAGCAGTGTCTGGCGAGGGAGGGATGAGCAGTTCTTC.

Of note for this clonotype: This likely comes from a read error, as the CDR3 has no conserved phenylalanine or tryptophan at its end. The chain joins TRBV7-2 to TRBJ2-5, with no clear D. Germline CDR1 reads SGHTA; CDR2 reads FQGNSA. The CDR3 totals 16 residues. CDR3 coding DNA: TGTGCCAGCAGCTTAGGGGCTAGTTTTGGGCAAGAGACACAGTACGTC. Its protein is CASSLGASFGQETQYV.

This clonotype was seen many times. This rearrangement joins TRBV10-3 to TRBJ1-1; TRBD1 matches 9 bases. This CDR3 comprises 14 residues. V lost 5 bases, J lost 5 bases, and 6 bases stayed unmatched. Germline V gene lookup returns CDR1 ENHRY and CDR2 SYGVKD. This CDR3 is CAISSRDRATEAFF. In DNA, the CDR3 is TGTGCCATCAGTAGCCGGGACAGGGCAACTGAAGCTTTCTTT.

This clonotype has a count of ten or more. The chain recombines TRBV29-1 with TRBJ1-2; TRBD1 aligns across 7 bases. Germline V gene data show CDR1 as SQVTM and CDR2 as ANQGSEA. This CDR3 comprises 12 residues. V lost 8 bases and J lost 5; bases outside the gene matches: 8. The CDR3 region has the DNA TGCAGCATCAGGACAGGCGATTATGGCTACACCTTC. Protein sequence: CSIRTGDYGYTF.

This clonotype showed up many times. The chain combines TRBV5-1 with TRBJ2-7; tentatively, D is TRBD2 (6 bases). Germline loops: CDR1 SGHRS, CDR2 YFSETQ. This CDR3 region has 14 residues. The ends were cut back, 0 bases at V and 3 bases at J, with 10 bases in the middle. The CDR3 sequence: CASSLAGGNYEQYF. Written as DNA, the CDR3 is TGCGCCAGCAGCTTGGCCGGGGGAAACTACGAGCAGTACTTC.

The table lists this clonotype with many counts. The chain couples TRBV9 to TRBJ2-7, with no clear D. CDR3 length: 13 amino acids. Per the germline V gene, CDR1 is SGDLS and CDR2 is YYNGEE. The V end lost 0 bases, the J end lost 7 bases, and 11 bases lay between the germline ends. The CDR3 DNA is TGTGCCAGCAGCGTAGACGACGGCTGGGAGCAGTACTTC. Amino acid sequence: CASSVDDGWEQYF.

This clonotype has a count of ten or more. CDR3 nucleotide sequence: TGTGCCAGCAGCTCACCGGGACTGGACTACAATGAGCAGTTCTTC. Amino acid sequence: CASSSPGLDYNEQFF. The chain uses TRBV27 and TRBJ2-1; a weak D match, TRBD2 (6 bases). Between the trimmed V and J ends, which lost 6 bases and 3 bases, there was a span of 15 bases. The length of the CDR3 is 15 residues. The germline V gene encodes CDR1 MNHEY and CDR2 SMNVEV (reference sequence).

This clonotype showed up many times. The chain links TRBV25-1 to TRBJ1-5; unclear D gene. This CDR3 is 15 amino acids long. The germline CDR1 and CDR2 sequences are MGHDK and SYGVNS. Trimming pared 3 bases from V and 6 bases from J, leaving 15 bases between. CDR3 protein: CASSDSRGLSQPQHF. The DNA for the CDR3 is TGTGCCAGCAGTGACAGCCGCGGTCTAAGTCAGCCCCAGCATTTT.

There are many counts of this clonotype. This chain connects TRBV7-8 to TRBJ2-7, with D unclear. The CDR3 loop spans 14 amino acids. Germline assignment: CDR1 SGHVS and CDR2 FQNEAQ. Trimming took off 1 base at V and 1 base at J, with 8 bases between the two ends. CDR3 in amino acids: CASSLVTKSYEQYF. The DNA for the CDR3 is TGTGCCAGCAGCTTAGTTACGAAATCCTACGAGCAGTACTTC.

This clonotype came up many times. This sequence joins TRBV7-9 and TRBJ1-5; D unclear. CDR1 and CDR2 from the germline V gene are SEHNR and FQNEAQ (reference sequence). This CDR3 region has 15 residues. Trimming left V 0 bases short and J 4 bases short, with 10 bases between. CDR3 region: CASSLARAGNQPQHF. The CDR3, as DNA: TGTGCCAGCAGCTTAGCTAGGGCCGGGAATCAGCCCCAGCATTTT.

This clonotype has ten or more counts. The CDR3 coding sequence is TGTGCCAGCAGTGAAAAAGCGGGAGATAGCGGGGAGCTGTTTTTT. It codes for CASSEKAGDSGELFF. The V call is TRBV6-1, the J call TRBJ2-2; 8 bases match TRBD2. The CDR3 length is 15 residues. The trim removed 2 bases at V and 7 bases at J, leaving 6 bases unmatched. CDR1 is MNHNS, CDR2 SASEGT, per germline.

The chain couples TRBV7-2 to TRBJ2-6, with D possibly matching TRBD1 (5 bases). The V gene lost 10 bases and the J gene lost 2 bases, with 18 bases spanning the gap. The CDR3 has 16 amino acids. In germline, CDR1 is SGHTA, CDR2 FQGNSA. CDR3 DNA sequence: TGTACCAACCGCAGGGTGTTGGATACTGGGGCCAACGTCCTGACTTTC. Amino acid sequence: CTNRRVLDTGANVLTF.

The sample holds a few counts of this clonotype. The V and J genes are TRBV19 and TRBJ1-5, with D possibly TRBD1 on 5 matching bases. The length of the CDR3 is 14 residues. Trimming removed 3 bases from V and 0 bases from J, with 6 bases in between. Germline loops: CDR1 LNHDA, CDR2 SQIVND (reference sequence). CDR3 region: CASSIRDSNQPQHF. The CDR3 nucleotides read TGTGCCAGTAGTATCAGGGATAGCAATCAGCCCCAGCATTTT.

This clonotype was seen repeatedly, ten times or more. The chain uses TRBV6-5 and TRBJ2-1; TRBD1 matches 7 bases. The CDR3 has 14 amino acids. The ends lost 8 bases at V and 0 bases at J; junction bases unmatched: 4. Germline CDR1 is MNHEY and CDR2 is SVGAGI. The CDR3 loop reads CASWAGGSYNEQFF. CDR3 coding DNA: TGTGCCAGCTGGGCAGGGGGCTCCTACAATGAGCAGTTCTTC.

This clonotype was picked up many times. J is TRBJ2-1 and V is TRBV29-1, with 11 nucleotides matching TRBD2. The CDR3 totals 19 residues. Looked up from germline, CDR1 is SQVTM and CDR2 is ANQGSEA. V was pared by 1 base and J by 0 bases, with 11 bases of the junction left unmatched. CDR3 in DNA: TGCAGCGTTGAAGGGGTGGTGGCTAGCGGGAGGTCCTCCTACAATGAGCAGTTCTTC. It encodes CSVEGVVASGRSSYNEQFF.

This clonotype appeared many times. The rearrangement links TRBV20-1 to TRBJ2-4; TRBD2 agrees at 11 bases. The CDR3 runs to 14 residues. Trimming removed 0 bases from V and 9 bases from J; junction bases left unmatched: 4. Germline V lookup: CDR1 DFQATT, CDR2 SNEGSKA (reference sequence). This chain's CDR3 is CSARETSGRGIQYF. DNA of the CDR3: TGCAGTGCTAGAGAAACTAGCGGGAGAGGCATTCAGTACTTC.

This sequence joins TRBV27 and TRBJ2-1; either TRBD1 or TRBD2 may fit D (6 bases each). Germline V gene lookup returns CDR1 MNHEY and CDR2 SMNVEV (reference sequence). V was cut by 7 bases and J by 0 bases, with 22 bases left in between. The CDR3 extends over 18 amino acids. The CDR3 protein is CASTNWGARSRSYNEQFF. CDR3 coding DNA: TGTGCCAGCACTAACTGGGGGGCCCGATCCCGCTCCTACAATGAGCAGTTCTTC.